Listed here is a single T cell receptor beta chain. Its antigen is still unknown. This CDR3 has 13 amino acids. The V end was cut by 5 bases, the J end by 4 bases, with 12 bases between. The germline V gene has CDR1 LNHDA and CDR2 SQIVND (reference sequence). This sample was taken from a study of cytomegalovirus exposure and HLA in healthy donors. As for the study in general: HLA-typed donors were the source of about 85 million unique TCRs, which an early data release held.

Vbeta (60) and Jbeta (13) primers were used in the PCR. TCRdb keeps only in-frame clones here, not all; method: immunoSEQ multiplex PCR. The data contain 150,000 to 200,000 clones, roughly 81% of them singletons. General study points: Researchers reported in a later analysis that common viral pathogens appeared linked to several top clusters. According to an earlier analysis, most TCR beta V segments yielded productive rearrangements about 87% or about 30% of the time.

The sample comprised PBMCs. The chain carries TRBV19 and TRBJ2-7, with D possibly TRBD2 on 6 matching bases. This TCR derives from a girl aged 10 to 17 in good health and CMV-seropositive. CDR3 residues: CASSDRGFYEQYF. DNA of the CDR3: TGTGCCAGTAGTGACCGGGGGTTTTACGAGCAGTACTTC.